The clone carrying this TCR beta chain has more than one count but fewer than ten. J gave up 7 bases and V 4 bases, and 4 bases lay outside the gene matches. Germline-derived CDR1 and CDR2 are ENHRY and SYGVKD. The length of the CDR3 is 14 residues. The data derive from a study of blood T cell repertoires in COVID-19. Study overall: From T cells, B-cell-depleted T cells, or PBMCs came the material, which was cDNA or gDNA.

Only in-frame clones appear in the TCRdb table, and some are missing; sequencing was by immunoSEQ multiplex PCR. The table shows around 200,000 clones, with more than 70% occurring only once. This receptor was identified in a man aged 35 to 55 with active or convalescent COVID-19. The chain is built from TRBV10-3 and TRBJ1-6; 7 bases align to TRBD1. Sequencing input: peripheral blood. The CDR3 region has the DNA TGTGCCATCAGTGCGGGACAGCGAAATTCACCCCTCCACTTT. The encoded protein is CAISAGQRNSPLHF.